This T cell receptor beta chain was identified during a study of blood T cell repertoires in COVID-19. Clones were sequenced by immunoSEQ multiplex PCR, and TCRdb holds only the in-frame ones, with some missing. This sample carries roughly 200,000 clones, about 88% of them seen once, and the ten largest clones take 4.5% to 5.5%. This clone was counted once. The CDR3 consists of 15 residues. V lost 3 bases to trimming and J lost 2 bases, with 14 bases between them. CDR1 LGHNA and CDR2 YNFKEQ come from the germline V gene. The sample taken for sequencing was PBMCs or T cells enriched from blood (not recorded which). This receptor was taken from a woman younger than 45 who had been exposed to COVID-19. The chain joins TRBV4-2 to TRBJ2-7; D call uncertain. As DNA, the CDR3 is TGTGCCAGCAGCCACTCTCAACACTACCCCTACGAGCAGTACTTC. Translation gives CASSHSQHYPYEQYF.